The 29 T cell receptor beta chains below come from one sample, sequenced in a study of blood T cell repertoires in COVID-19. Sequenced by immunoSEQ multiplex PCR; TCRdb stores in-frame clones only, minus some. The table records approximately 300,000 clones, nearly 90% of them present only once. The specimen sequenced was PBMCs or T cells enriched from blood (not recorded which). Every receptor here comes from a woman younger than 30 with acute COVID-19.

The chain is built from TRBV12-2 and TRBJ2-3; TRBD2 is taken as the D call from the table, unchecked against the DNA. TRBV12-2 is deemed a pseudogene. CDR3 size: 15 residues. The CDR3 DNA follows: TGTGCAAGTCGCTTAGAAGGGCCGAGGGTTGATACGCAGTATTTT. Encoded protein: CASRLEGPRVDTQYF.

V usage is TRBV5-1 and J usage is TRBJ2-1, with D possibly TRBD1 on 6 matching bases. Germline values: CDR1 SGHRS, CDR2 YFSETQ. This CDR3 comprises 16 residues. V was pared by 0 bases and J by 8 bases, with 18 bases between. CDR3 protein: CASSLGAGERIDEQFF. CDR3 DNA sequence: TGCGCCAGCAGCTTGGGAGCAGGGGAACGTATAGATGAGCAGTTCTTC.

This clone was observed once. The gene calls are TRBV19 and TRBJ1-4; D is unresolved. The V end was cut by 0 bases, the J end by 4 bases, with 12 bases between. This CDR3 spans 16 amino acids. CDR1 and CDR2 from the germline V gene are LNHDA and SQIVND (reference sequence). The CDR3 spells CASSIEVSPLNEKLFF. CDR3 nucleotides: TGTGCCAGTAGTATAGAGGTCAGTCCGCTTAATGAAAAACTGTTTTTT.

The V gene is TRBV7-2, the J gene TRBJ1-4; 8 bases line up with TRBD1. Germline loops: CDR1 SGHTA, CDR2 FQGNSA. The CDR3 runs to 13 residues. Trimming removed 5 bases from V and 10 bases from J; junction bases left unmatched: 6. CDR3 in DNA: TGTGCCAGCAGCACTACAGGGGGGGCAAAACTGTTTTTT. Protein product: CASSTTGGAKLFF.

The chain uses TRBV18 and TRBJ1-5; D is ambiguous. V shed 3 bases and J shed 0 bases, with 12 bases lying between them. Germline V gives CDR1 KGHSH, CDR2 LQKENI. CDR3 length: 16 residues. The CDR3 nucleotides read TGTGCCAGCTCACCCAACACAAGACTTAGCAATCAGCCCCAGCATTTT. This encodes CASSPNTRLSNQPQHF.

The chain employs TRBV6-5 and TRBJ1-1; 7 bases are shared with TRBD1. The CDR3 is 14 amino acids. J was trimmed by 4 bases and V by 3 bases; bases with no gene match: 5. Germline CDR1 and CDR2: MNHEY and SVGAGI. The CDR3 region has the DNA TGTGCCAGCAGTTATAGACAGGGCGGCACTGAAGCTTTCTTT. This encodes CASSYRQGGTEAFF.

The chain recombines TRBV7-2 with TRBJ2-1; a weak D match, TRBD2 (6 bases). Per the germline V gene, CDR1 is SGHTA and CDR2 is FQGNSA. V was cut by 3 bases and J by 1 base, with 16 bases left in between. This CDR3 contains 17 residues. The CDR3 sequence: CASSFDLGGGSYNEQFF. The CDR3 DNA follows: TGTGCCAGCAGCTTCGACCTCGGTGGAGGGTCCTACAATGAGCAGTTCTTC.

J is TRBJ1-3 and V is TRBV10-3; tentative D call: TRBD1 (6 bases). CDR1 and CDR2 (germline): ENHRY, SYGVKD. The CDR3 loop spans 15 amino acids. Trimming pared 1 base from V and 4 bases from J, leaving 11 bases between. CDR3 residues: CAISELDTGGNTIYF. DNA of the CDR3: TGTGCCATCAGTGAGTTGGACACAGGGGGAAACACCATATATTTT.

The CDR3 reads CASSGLAGGDEQFF. CDR3 in DNA: TGTGCCAGCAGTGGGCTAGCGGGAGGGGATGAGCAGTTCTTC. The chain carries TRBV5-6 and TRBJ2-1; the match to TRBD2 covers 12 bases. The CDR3 spans 14 residues. The V gene end was trimmed by 5 bases and the J gene end by 8 bases; junction bases not matched to a gene: 5. Germline CDR1 SGHDT, CDR2 YYEEEE.

The chain combines TRBV5-1 with TRBJ2-2; a weak D match, TRBD1 (5 bases). V was clipped by 2 bases and J by 1 base, with 6 bases between them. CDR1 and CDR2 from the germline V gene are SGHRS and YFSETQ. The CDR3 extends over 14 amino acids. The CDR3 nucleotides are TGCGCCAGCAGCTTAGGACAGAACACCGGGGAGCTGTTTTTT. It codes for CASSLGQNTGELFF.

V and J are TRBV7-9 and TRBJ1-2; 7 bases fit TRBD1. With V trimmed by 2 bases and J by 5 bases, 8 bases remained unmatched. This CDR3 contains 15 residues. Germline CDR1 reads SEHNR; CDR2 reads FQNEAQ (reference sequence). In DNA, the CDR3 is TGTGCCAGCAGCTTATCCCGGGACAGAAGTTATGGCTACACCTTC. Translation gives CASSLSRDRSYGYTF.

The chain employs TRBV2 and TRBJ1-1, with 8 nucleotides matching TRBD1. The germline gives CDR1 SNHLY, CDR2 FYNNEI. Trimming removed 7 bases from V and 2 bases from J; junction bases left unmatched: 12. The CDR3 runs to 16 residues. CDR3 bases: TGTGCCAGCATTCAGGGGGCGGCCCCAAGAAACACTGAAGCTTTCTTT. Translating it yields CASIQGAAPRNTEAFF. The variable domain in full, completed from reference TRBV2 and TRBJ1-1, reads EPEVTQTPSHQVTQMGQEVILRCVPISNHLYFYWYRQILGQKVEFLVSFYNNEISEKSEIFDDQFSVERPDGSNFTLKIRSTKLEDSAMYFCASIQGAAPRNTEAFFGQGTRLTVV.

This clone was recorded only once. V usage is TRBV7-9 and J usage is TRBJ1-2; 7 bases match TRBD1. This CDR3 is 18 amino acids long. Germline V gene lookup returns CDR1 SEHNR and CDR2 FQNEAQ (reference sequence). V lost 1 base and J lost 2; bases outside the gene matches: 13. CDR3 region: CASSLGGVTGKLNYGYTF. CDR3 nucleotides: TGTGCCAGCAGCTTAGGGGGAGTGACAGGGAAGCTGAACTATGGCTACACCTTC.

The CDR3 protein is CASRKETGANTGELFF. CDR3 bases: TGTGCCAGCCGTAAAGAAACAGGGGCCAACACCGGGGAGCTGTTTTTT. The chain uses TRBV3-1 (or the pseudogene TRBV3-2) and TRBJ2-2; the match to TRBD1 covers 7 bases. The junction had 11 bases not matched to a gene; V was cut back by 8 bases and J by 2 bases. This CDR3 has 16 residues. Germline-derived CDR1 and CDR2 are LGHDT and YNNKEL (reference sequence).

Details on this clone: The junction departs from the called germline gene at one end, perhaps through a read error. This rearrangement joins TRBV28 to TRBJ2-2, with D possibly matching TRBD1 (5 bases). The CDR3 covers 18 residues. CDR1 and CDR2 (germline): MDHEN, SYDVKM. CDR3 loop: CASRKPLGQGGNPGELFF. In DNA, the CDR3 is TGTGCCAGCAGGAAACCGCTGGGGCAGGGTGGGAACCCCGGGGAGCTGTTTTTT.

The rearrangement uses TRBV5-5 and TRBJ1-1; 7 bases are a match to TRBD1. Germline lookup yields CDR1 SGHKS and CDR2 YYEKEE (reference sequence). Trimming cost V 4 bases and J 1 base; bases outside gene matches: 4. The CDR3 runs to 14 residues. The CDR3: CASSTQGRNTEAFF. CDR3 sequence (DNA): TGTGCCAGCAGCACACAGGGGAGGAACACTGAAGCTTTCTTT.

The chain joins TRBV2 to TRBJ2-1; no firm D call. CDR1 is SNHLY, CDR2 FYNNEI, per germline. The CDR3 totals 16 residues. V was shortened by 6 bases and J by 0 bases, with 15 bases between the two germline ends. The chain's CDR3 is CASRSPPVSSYNEQFF. In nucleotides, the CDR3 is TGTGCCAGCAGGTCCCCCCCGGTAAGCTCCTACAATGAGCAGTTCTTC.

This chain connects TRBV9 to TRBJ2-2; weak D call: TRBD2 (6 bases). The CDR3 contains 14 residues. Per the germline V gene, CDR1 is SGDLS and CDR2 is YYNGEE. The germline V and J ends were trimmed by 3 bases and 6 bases, with 12 bases remaining between them. The CDR3 DNA sequence: TGTGCCAGCAGCGCGATAGGGGAGGCCGGGGAGCTGTTTTTT. Residues: CASSAIGEAGELFF. Filled out from reference TRBV9 and TRBJ2-2, the complete variable domain reads DSGVTQTPKHLITATGQRVTLRCSPRSGDLSVYWYQQSLDQGLQFLIQYYNGEERAKGNILERFSAQQFPDLHSELNLSSLELGDSALYFCASSAIGEAGELFFGEGSRLTVL.

The genes are TRBV5-1 and TRBJ2-1; 8 bases agree with TRBD2. V lost 0 bases and J lost 9; bases outside the gene matches: 8. Germline V gene lookup returns CDR1 SGHRS and CDR2 YFSETQ. This CDR3 contains 15 residues. Here the CDR3 DNA reads TGCGCCAGCAGCTTGGACGGGAGGGGCCTGGGTGAGCAGTTCTTC. It encodes CASSLDGRGLGEQFF.

V and J are TRBV5-5 and TRBJ2-3, with no clear D. Trimming left V 0 bases short and J 0 bases short, with 11 bases between. Germline CDR1 and CDR2: SGHKS and YYEKEE (reference sequence). The CDR3 extends over 16 amino acids. The CDR3 loop is CASSLGGSPSTDTQYF. As DNA, the CDR3 is TGTGCCAGCAGCTTGGGAGGTTCACCTAGCACAGATACGCAGTATTTT.

The chain carries TRBV19 and TRBJ2-3, with 12 bases aligning to TRBD2. This CDR3 comprises 16 residues. Unmatched junction bases numbered 4, after V lost 6 bases and J lost 0 bases. CDR1 is LNHDA and CDR2 is SQIVND in the germline V gene (reference sequence). Here the CDR3 reads CASRLGTSGSTDTQYF. The CDR3 DNA is TGTGCCAGTAGATTGGGGACTAGCGGGAGCACAGATACGCAGTATTTT.

The chain couples TRBV28 to TRBJ2-2; 9 positions agree with TRBD1. Germline trimming cut 2 bases from V and 5 bases from J; bases unmatched to any gene: 0. Per the germline V gene, CDR1 is MDHEN and CDR2 is SYDVKM. This CDR3 region has 14 residues. The CDR3 region has the DNA TGTGCCAGCAGTTTAGGACAGGGGACCGGGGAGCTGTTTTTT. Amino acid sequence: CASSLGQGTGELFF.

J is TRBJ1-2 and V is TRBV4-1; no clear D gene. The CDR3 is 16 residues long. Germline V gene data show CDR1 as MGHRA and CDR2 as YSYEKL. Trimming took 0 bases from V and 4 from J, leaving 15 bases between them. Here the CDR3 DNA reads TGCGCCAGCAGCCAAGAGACCCCGGGAAGCATCTATGGCTACACCTTC. This sequence encodes CASSQETPGSIYGYTF.

J is TRBJ1-6 and V is TRBV19, with TRBD1 matching over 7 bases. There are 12 residues in the CDR3. V shed 5 bases, J shed 13 bases, and the junction held 5 bases outside the gene matches. CDR1 is LNHDA, CDR2 SQIVND, per germline (reference sequence). The DNA of the CDR3 is TGTGCCAGTAGTTGGGACAGATCGCCCCTCCACTTT. Its translation is CASSWDRSPLHF.

This clone was seen a few times. The CDR3 DNA reads TGTGCCAGTAGTATAGATGGGAGGTACCGGTACAATCAGCCCCAGCATTTT. The encoded protein is CASSIDGRYRYNQPQHF. The gene calls are TRBV19 and TRBJ1-5; D is undetermined. Germline CDR1 LNHDA, CDR2 SQIVND (reference sequence). The germline V and J ends were trimmed by 0 bases and 3 bases, with 15 bases remaining between them. The CDR3 is 17 residues long.

CDR3 nucleotide sequence: TGTGCCAGCTCACCCGGACTAGCGGGAATTCGAGGCACAGATACGCAGTATTTT. Translating gives CASSPGLAGIRGTDTQYF. The chain couples TRBV18 to TRBJ2-3; TRBD2 agrees at 12 bases. The CDR3 spans 18 residues. V trimming: 3 bases; J trimming: 1 base; junction bases outside the gene matches: 8. CDR1 and CDR2 from the germline V gene are KGHSH and LQKENI.

The CDR3 loop reads CASSLVTGRGYTF. CDR3 DNA: TGTGCCAGCAGCTTAGTGACAGGCCGCGGCTACACCTTC. V is TRBV7-2 and J is TRBJ1-2; D may be TRBD1 (6 bases). CDR1 and CDR2 (germline): SGHTA, FQGNSA. This CDR3 is built from 13 residues. Trimming removed 1 base at V and 8 bases at J, with 11 bases between.

Points on this clone: Additional DNA sequences in this sample encode the identical CDR3. CDR3 DNA: TGTGCCAGCAGTGACGGACTAGCGGGCTCCTACGAGCAGTACTTC. Amino acids: CASSDGLAGSYEQYF. The chain uses TRBV6-1 and TRBJ2-7; 11 nucleotides line up with TRBD2. With 3 bases clipped from V and 0 bases from J, the junction kept 1 base outside the gene matches. Germline-derived CDR1 and CDR2 are MNHNS and SASEGT. This CDR3 has 15 amino acids.

This clone was seen a few times. J is TRBJ2-7 and V is TRBV27, with TRBD2 matching 7 bases. The germline CDR1 and CDR2 sequences are MNHEY and SMNVEV (reference sequence). The CDR3 extends over 13 amino acids. J was trimmed by 2 bases and V by 5 bases; bases with no gene match: 3. CDR3 sequence reads: CASSPGGPYEQYF. In DNA, the CDR3 is TGTGCCAGCAGTCCGGGGGGACCCTACGAGCAGTACTTC.